Given below is one T cell receptor (beta chain) in context. Its target is unknown. CD8+ and CD4+ T cells from blood underwent TCR beta sequencing, which was carried out in a high-throughput format. TEMRA cells were FACS-enriched, and CD8+ and CD4+ T cells were isolated negatively. Random hexamers primed reverse transcription of 0.5 to 1 ug RNA. By means of immunoSEQ multiplex PCR, TCR beta CDR3 spanning 54 Vbeta and 13 Jbeta underwent amplification. TCRdb independently ran MiXCR on the immunoSEQ multiplex PCR reads; one entry per CDR3 protein. The sample consists of over 150,000 distinct CDR3 sequences, approximately 94% of them appearing once. CDR3 length: 16 residues. Trimming cost V 0 bases and J 3 bases, with 12 bases left between them. Germline V gene data show CDR1 as SGHRS and CDR2 as YFSETQ. The data belong to a study of CD8 T cells in Susac syndrome. Study-level points and caveats: As the study acknowledged, the number of individuals who were part of its TCR sequencing and HLA analysis was relatively small.

The TCR sequence derives from a human donor with multiple sclerosis. The rearrangement links TRBV5-1 to TRBJ2-2; D might be TRBD2 (5 bases). Sequenced material: CD4+ T cells from PBMCs. For the CDR3, the DNA is TGCGCCAGCAGCTTGGTTCCGGGGTTCGACACCGGGGAGCTGTTTTTT. Translation: CASSLVPGFDTGELFF.